This T cell receptor (beta chain) was documented in a study of blood T cell repertoires in COVID-19. Study in general: The United States, Italy and Spain were the sources of the acute and convalescent COVID-19 samples. Sources were T cells, B-cell-depleted T cells, or PBMCs; the material itself was cDNA or gDNA.

This clone has a handful of counts. As handled by the study authors: From reference gene primer amplification, estimates of nucleated cell counts were derived. The method was immunoSEQ multiplex PCR; TCRdb's version includes in-frame clones alone and lacks a portion of them. From that table come the V and J calls and clone size; the DNA was used to work out D and trimming. The sample gives approximately 110,000 clones, roughly 80% of which show up once; 15% to 17% is in the top ten. The clonotype comes from a woman of 80 years or more with acute or convalescent COVID-19. Sample: peripheral blood.

CDR3 in amino acids: CASSQDRAQPQHF. DNA of the CDR3: TGTGCCAGCAGCCAAGATCGAGCTCAGCCCCAGCATTTT. The chain uses TRBV3-1 (or the pseudogene TRBV3-2) and TRBJ1-5, with D unclear. This CDR3 comprises 13 residues. Trimming took off 0 bases at V and 6 bases at J, with 6 bases between the two ends. The germline gives CDR1 LGHDT, CDR2 YNNKEL (reference sequence).